This TCR beta chain was sequenced in a study of OX40 agonist ivuxolimab in advanced cancers. In the study overall: Patients took ivuxolimab, an agonistic anti-OX40 (CD134) antibody.

Using immunoSEQ multiplex PCR, the repertoire was profiled, and TCRdb retains in-frame clones only, with some absent. This table has about 21,000 clones, 83% appearing once. The CDR3 runs to 14 residues. Per germline, CDR1 MNHNS and CDR2 SASEGT. The germline V and J ends were trimmed by 4 bases and 3 bases, with 13 bases remaining between them. This clone was detected a few times. The chain employs TRBV6-1 and TRBJ2-7, with a possible D match to TRBD2 (5 bases). Source: CD4+ or CD8+ T cells sorted from blood, taken in a trial of the OX40 agonist ivuxolimab. The receptor comes from an adult with an advanced solid tumor such as melanoma, head and neck, liver or kidney cancer. CDR3 sequence reads: CASSVTRGSYEQYF. The CDR3 nucleotides are TGTGCCAGCAGTGTAACTCGTGGGAGCTACGAGCAGTACTTC.